This T cell receptor (beta chain) was profiled in a study of blood T cell repertoires in COVID-19. Authors' data handling: Amplification of reference gene primers provided the estimated nucleated cell counts. TCRdb's copy holds only in-frame clones and misses some; the assay was immunoSEQ multiplex PCR. V, J and clone size are taken as reported in that table, and D and trimming were inferred from the DNA itself. The profile covers 50,000 or so clones, with 80% to 85% appearing a single time and around 7% taken by the ten largest. This clone was seen only a few times. The sample was peripheral blood. This TCR was recovered from a man in his sixties with active COVID-19.

The CDR3 bases are TGTGCCAGCAGCCAGCTTACGGGATACAATGAGCAGTTCTTC. Its protein product is CASSQLTGYNEQFF. The gene calls are TRBV7-3 and TRBJ2-1; TRBD2 might be the D (5 bases). This CDR3 comprises 14 residues. Germline CDR1 reads SGHTA; CDR2 reads FQGTGA. With 5 bases removed from V and 4 bases from J, the gap between germline ends came to 12 bases.